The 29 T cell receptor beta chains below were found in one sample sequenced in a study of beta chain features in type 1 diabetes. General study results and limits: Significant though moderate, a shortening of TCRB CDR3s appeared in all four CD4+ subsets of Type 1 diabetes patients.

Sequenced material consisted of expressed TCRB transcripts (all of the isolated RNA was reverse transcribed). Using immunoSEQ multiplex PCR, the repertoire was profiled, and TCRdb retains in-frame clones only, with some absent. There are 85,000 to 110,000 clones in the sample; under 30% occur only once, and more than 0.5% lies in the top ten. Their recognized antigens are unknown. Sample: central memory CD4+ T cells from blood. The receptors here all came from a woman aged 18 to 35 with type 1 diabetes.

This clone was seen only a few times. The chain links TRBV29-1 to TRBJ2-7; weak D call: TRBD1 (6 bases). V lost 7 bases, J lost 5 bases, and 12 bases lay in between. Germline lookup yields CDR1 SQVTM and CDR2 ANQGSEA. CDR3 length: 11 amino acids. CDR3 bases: TGCAGCGCTCGGGACACGGACGAGCAGTACGTC. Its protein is CSARDTDEQYV.

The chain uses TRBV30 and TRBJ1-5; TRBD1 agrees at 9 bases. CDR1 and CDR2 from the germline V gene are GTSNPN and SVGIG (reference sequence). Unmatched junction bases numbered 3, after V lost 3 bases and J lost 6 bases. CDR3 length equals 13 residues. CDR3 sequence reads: CAWSGTGFQPQHF. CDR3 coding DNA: TGTGCCTGGAGCGGGACAGGGTTTCAGCCCCAGCATTTT.

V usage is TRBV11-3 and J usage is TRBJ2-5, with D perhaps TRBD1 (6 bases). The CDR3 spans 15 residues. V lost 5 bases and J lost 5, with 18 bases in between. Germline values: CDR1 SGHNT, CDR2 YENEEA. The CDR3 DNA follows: TGTGCCAGCAGCACAGGGAGTCCCAGAGTGGAGACCCAGTACTTC. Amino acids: CASSTGSPRVETQYF.

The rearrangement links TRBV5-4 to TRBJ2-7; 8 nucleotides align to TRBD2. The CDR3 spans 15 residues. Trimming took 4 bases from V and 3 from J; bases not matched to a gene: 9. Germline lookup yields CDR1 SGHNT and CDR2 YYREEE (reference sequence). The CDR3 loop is CASSPGTRGVYEQYF. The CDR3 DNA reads TGTGCCAGCAGCCCCGGGACTAGAGGGGTCTACGAGCAGTACTTC.

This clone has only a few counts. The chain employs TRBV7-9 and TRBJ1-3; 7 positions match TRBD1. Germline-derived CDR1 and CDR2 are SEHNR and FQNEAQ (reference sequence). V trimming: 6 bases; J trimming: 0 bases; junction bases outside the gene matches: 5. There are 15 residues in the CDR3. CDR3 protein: CASRPRGSSGNTIYF. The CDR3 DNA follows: TGTGCCAGCAGACCCAGGGGGAGCTCTGGAAACACCATATATTTT.

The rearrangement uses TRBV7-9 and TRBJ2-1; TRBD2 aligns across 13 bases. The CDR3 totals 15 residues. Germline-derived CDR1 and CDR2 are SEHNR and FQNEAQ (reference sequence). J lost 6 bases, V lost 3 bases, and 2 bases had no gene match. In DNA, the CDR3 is TGTGCCAGCAGCTTTGGGACTAGCGGGATCAATGAGCAGTTCTTC. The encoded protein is CASSFGTSGINEQFF.

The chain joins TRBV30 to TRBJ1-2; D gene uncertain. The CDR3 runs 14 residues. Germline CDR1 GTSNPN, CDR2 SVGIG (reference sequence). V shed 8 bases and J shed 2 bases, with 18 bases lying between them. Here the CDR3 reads CANTGIGLNYGYTF. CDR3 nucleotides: TGTGCCAACACGGGGATTGGCCTAAACTATGGCTACACCTTC.

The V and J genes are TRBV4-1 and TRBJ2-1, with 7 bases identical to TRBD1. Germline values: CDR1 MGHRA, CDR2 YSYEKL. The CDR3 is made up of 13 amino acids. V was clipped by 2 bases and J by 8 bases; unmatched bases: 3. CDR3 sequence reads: CASSQRQGDEQFF. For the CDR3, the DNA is TGCGCCAGCAGCCAACGGCAGGGGGATGAGCAGTTCTTC.

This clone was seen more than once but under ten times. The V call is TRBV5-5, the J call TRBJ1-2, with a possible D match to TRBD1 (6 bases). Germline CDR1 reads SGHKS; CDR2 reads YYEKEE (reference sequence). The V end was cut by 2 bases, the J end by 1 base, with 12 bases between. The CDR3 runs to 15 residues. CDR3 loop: CASSFSPGHNYGYTF. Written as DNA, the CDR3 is TGTGCCAGCAGCTTCTCTCCGGGACATAACTATGGCTACACCTTC.

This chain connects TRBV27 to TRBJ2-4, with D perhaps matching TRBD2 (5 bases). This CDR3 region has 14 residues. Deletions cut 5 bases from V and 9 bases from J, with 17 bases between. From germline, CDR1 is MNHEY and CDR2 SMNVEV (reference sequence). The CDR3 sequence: CASSIGLGSGIQYF. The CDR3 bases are TGTGCCAGCAGTATCGGACTGGGATCGGGCATTCAGTACTTC.

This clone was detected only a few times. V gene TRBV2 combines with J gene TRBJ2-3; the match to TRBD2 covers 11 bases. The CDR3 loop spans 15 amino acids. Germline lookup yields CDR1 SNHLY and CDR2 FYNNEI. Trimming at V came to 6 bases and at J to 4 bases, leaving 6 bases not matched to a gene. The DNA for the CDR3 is TGTGCCAGCAGGGTACTAGCGGGAGTACCAGATACGCAGTATTTT. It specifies CASRVLAGVPDTQYF.

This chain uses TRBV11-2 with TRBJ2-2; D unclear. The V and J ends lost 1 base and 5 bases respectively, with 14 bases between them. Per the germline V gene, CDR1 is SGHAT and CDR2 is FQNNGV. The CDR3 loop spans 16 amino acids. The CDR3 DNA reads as TGTGCCAGCAGCTTAGTGGAGATAACTACTACCGGGGAGCTGTTTTTT. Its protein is CASSLVEITTTGELFF. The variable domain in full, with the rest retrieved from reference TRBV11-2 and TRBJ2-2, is EAGVAQSPRYKIIEKRQSVAFWCNPISGHATLYWYQQILGQGPKLLIQFQNNGVVDDSQLPKDRFSAERLKGVDSTLKIQPAKLEDSAVYLCASSLVEITTTGELFFGEGSRLTVL.

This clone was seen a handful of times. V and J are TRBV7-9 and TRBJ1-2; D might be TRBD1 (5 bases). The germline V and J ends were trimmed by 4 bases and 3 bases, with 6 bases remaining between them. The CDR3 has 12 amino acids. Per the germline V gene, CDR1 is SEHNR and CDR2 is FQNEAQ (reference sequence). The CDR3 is CASSWDYYGYTF. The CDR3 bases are TGTGCCAGCAGCTGGGACTACTATGGCTACACCTTC.

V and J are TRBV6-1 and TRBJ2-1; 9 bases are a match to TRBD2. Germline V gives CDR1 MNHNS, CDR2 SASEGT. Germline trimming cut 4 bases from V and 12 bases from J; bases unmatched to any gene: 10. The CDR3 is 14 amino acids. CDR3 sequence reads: CASSVRLAGNAQFF. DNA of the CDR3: TGTGCCAGCAGTGTGAGGCTAGCGGGAAACGCGCAGTTCTTC.

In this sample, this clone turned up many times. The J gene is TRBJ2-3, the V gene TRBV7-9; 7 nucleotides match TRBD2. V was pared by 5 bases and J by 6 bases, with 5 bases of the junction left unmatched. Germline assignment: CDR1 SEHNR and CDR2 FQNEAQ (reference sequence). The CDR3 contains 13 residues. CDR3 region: CASSQSGGDTQYF. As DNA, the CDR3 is TGTGCCAGCAGCCAGTCCGGGGGGGATACGCAGTATTTT.

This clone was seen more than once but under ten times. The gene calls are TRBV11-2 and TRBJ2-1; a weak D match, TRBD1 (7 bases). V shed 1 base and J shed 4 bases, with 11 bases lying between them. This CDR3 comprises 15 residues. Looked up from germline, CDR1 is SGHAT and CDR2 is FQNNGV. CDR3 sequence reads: CASSLGPGGYNEQFF. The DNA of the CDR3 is TGTGCCAGCAGCTTAGGGCCAGGGGGGTACAATGAGCAGTTCTTC.

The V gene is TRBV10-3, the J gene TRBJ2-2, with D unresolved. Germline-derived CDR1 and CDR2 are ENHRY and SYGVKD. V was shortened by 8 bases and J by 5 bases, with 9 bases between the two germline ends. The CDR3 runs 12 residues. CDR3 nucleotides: TGTGCCATCGGCCATCAGACCGGGGAGCTGTTTTTT. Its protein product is CAIGHQTGELFF.

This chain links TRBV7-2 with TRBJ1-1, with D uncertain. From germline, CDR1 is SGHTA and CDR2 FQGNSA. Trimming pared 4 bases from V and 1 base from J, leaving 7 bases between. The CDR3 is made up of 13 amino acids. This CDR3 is CASSYNPNTEAFF. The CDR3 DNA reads TGTGCCAGCAGCTACAACCCGAACACTGAAGCTTTCTTT. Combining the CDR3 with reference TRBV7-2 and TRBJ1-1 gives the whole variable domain GAGVSQSPSNKVTEKGKDVELRCDPISGHTALYWYRQSLGQGLEFLIYFQGNSAPDKSGLPSDRFSAERTGGSVSTLTIQRTQQEDSAVYLCASSYNPNTEAFFGQGTRLTVV.

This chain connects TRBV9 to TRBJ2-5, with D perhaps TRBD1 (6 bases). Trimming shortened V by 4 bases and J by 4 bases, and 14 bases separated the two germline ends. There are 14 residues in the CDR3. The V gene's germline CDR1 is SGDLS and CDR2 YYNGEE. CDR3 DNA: TGTGCCAGCAGCCTCAGGGGAAGCGGAGAGACCCAGTACTTC. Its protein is CASSLRGSGETQYF.

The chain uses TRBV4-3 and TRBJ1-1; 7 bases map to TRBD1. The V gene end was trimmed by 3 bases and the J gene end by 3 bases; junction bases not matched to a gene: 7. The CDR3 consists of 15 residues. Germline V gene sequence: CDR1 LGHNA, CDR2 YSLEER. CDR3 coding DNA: TGCGCCAGCAGCCACGCCGACAGGGATTACACTGAAGCTTTCTTT. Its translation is CASSHADRDYTEAFF.

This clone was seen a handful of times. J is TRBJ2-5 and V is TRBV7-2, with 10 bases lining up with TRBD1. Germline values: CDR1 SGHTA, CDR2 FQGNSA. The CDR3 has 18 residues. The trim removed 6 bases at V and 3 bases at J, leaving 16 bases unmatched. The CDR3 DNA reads TGTGCCAGCAGAGCAAGGGGGTCGGGGACAGGGGATAAAGAGACCCAGTACTTC. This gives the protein CASRARGSGTGDKETQYF.

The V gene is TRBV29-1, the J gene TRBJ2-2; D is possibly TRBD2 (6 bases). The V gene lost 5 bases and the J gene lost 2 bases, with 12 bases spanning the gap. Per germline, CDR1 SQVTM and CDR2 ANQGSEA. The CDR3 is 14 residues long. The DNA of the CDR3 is TGCAGCGTTCGGGACTGGCTAAACACCGGGGAGCTGTTTTTT. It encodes CSVRDWLNTGELFF.

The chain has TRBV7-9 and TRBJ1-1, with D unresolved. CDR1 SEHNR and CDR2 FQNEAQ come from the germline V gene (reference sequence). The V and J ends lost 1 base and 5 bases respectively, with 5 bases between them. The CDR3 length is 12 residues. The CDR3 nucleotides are TGTGCCAGCAGCTTAGTAGTTACTGAAGCTTTCTTT. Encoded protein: CASSLVVTEAFF.

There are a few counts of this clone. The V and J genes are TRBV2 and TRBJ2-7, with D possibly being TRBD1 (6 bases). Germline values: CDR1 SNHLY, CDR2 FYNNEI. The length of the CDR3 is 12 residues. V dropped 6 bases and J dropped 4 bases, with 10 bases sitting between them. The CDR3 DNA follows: TGTGCCAGCAGGCAAACAGGGTACGAGCAGTACGTC. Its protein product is CASRQTGYEQYV.

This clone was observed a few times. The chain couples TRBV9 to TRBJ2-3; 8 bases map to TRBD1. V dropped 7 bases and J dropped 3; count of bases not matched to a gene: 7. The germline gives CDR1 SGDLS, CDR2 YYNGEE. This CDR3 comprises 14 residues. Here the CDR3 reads CASGRTGKTDTQYF. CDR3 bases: TGTGCCAGCGGGAGGACAGGGAAAACAGATACGCAGTATTTT.

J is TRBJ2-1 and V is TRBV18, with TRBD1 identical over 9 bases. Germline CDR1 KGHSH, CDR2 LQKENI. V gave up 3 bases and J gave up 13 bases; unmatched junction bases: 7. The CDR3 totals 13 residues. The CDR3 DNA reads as TGTGCCAGCTCACCCGCCCGGGACAGGGAACAGTTCTTC. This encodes CASSPARDREQFF. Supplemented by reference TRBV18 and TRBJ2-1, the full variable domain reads NAGVMQNPRHLVRRRGQEARLRCSPMKGHSHVYWYRQLPEEGLKFMVYLQKENIIDESGMPKERFSAEFPKEGPSILRIQQVVRGDSAAYFCASSPARDREQFFGPGTRLTVL.

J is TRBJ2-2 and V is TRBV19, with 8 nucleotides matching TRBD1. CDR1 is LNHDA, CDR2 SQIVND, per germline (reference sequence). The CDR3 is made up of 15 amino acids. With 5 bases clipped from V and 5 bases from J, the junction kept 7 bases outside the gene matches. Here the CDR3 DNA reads TGTGCCAGTAGTGGCGGACAGGGTCCGACCGGGGAGCTGTTTTTT. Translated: CASSGGQGPTGELFF.

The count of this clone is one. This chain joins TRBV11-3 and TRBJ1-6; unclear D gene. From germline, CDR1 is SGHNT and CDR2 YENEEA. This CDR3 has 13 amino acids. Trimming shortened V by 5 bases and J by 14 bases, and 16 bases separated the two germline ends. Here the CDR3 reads CASSTQARETLHF. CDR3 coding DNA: TGTGCCAGCAGCACCCAGGCCCGCGAGACCCTCCACTTT.

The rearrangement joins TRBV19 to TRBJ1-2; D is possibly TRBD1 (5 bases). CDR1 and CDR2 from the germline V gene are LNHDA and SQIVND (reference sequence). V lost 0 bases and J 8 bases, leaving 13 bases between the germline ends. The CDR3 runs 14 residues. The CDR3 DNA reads TGTGCCAGTAGTATAGAGGGGCCTATCCTGGGCTACACCTTC. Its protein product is CASSIEGPILGYTF.